This T cell receptor beta chain originates from a study of sequential checkpoint blockade in melanoma. About the study: First-line arms were nivolumab then ipilimumab, or the reverse, randomized 1:1. After both sequences, patients received maintenance nivolumab.

This clone occurred once. Profiling relied on immunoSEQ multiplex PCR, and the TCRdb table lists in-frame clones only, not all of them. The sample carries fewer than 20,000 clones, 83% recorded once. The CDR3 is 14 amino acids. V lost 10 bases and J 0 bases, leaving 16 bases between the germline ends. Per germline, CDR1 SEHNR and CDR2 FQNEAQ (reference sequence). Regarding treatment: randomized to nivolumab then ipilimumab (arm A) or the reverse (arm B). None of the patients previously received DNA-damaging chemotherapy. Live CD3+CD8+ CD19− CD56− cells were sorted from PBMCs. The chain is built from TRBV7-9 and TRBJ2-7; D is perhaps TRBD1 (5 bases). The source material was CD8+ T cells sorted from blood (inferred from file names), sampled from a patient given nivolumab and ipilimumab in sequence. This clonotype was obtained from a human donor with melanoma. The CDR3 bases are TGTGCCATCCTAGAACAGGCGAGCTCCTACGAGCAGTACTTC. It is translated as CAILEQASSYEQYF.